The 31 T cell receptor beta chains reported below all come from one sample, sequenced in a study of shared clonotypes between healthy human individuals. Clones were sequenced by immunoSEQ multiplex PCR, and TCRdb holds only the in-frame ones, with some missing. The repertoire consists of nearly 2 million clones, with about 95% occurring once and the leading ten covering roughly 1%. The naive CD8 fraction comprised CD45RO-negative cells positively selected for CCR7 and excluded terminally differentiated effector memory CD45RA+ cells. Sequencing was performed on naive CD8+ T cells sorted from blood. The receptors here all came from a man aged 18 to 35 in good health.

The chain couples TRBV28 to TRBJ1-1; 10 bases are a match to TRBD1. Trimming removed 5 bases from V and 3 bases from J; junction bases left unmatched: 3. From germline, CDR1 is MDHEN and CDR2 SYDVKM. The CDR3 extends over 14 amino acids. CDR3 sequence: CASSGDRGYTEAFF. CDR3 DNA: TGTGCCAGCAGTGGGGACAGGGGTTACACTGAAGCTTTCTTT.

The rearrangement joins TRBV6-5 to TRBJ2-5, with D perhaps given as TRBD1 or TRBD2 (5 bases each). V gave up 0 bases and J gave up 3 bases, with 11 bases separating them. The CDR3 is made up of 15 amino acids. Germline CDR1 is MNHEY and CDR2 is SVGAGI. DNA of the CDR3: TGTGCCAGCAGTTACTCGCCGGGACCAGAAGAGACCCAGTACTTC. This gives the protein CASSYSPGPEETQYF.

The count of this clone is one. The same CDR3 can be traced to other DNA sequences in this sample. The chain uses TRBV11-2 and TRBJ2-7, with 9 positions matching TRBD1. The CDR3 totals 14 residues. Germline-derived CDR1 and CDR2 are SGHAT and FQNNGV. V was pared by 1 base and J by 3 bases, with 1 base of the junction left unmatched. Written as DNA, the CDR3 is TGTGCCAGCAGCTTAGGGACAGGGGTCTACGAGCAGTACTTC. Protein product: CASSLGTGVYEQYF.

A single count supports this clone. The CDR3 sequence: CAISEPDRGTAYGYTF. Written as DNA, the CDR3 is TGTGCCATCAGTGAACCCGACAGGGGAACCGCCTATGGCTACACCTTC. This chain connects TRBV10-3 to TRBJ1-2; TRBD1 agrees at 8 bases. Germline V CDR1 and CDR2: ENHRY, SYGVKD. This CDR3 region has 16 residues. Trimming took 3 bases from V and 4 from J; bases not matched to a gene: 10.

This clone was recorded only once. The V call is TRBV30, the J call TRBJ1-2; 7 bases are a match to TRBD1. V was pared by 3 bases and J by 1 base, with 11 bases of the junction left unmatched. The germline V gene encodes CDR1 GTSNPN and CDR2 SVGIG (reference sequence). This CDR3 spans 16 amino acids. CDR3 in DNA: TGTGCCTGGAGCCCAGGACAGGTGGCCTTTAACTATGGCTACACCTTC. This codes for CAWSPGQVAFNYGYTF. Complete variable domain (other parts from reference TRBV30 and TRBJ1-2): SQTIHQWPATLVQPVGSPLSLECTVEGTSNPNLYWYRQAAGRGLQLLFYSVGIGQISSEVPQNLSASRPQDRQFILSSKKLLLSDSGFYLCAWSPGQVAFNYGYTFGSGTRLTVV.

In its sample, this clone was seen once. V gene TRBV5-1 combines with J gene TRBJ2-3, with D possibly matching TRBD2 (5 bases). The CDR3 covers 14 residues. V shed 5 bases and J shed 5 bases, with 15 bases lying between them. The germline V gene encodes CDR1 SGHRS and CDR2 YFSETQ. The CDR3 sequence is CASRGRGYGDTQYF. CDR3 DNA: TGCGCCAGCAGGGGTCGAGGGTATGGAGATACGCAGTATTTT. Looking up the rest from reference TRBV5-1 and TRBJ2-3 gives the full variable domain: KAGVTQTPRYLIKTRGQQVTLSCSPISGHRSVSWYQQTPGQGLQFLFEYFSETQRNKGNFPGRFSGRQFSNSRSEMNVSTLELGDSALYLCASRGRGYGDTQYFGPGTRLTVL.

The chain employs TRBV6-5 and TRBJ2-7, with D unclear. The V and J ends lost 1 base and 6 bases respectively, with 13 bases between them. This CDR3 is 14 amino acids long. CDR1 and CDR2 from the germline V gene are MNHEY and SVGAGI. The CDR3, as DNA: TGTGCCAGCAGTTACTATCACCCCTCGGGCGAGCAGTACTTC. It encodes CASSYYHPSGEQYF.

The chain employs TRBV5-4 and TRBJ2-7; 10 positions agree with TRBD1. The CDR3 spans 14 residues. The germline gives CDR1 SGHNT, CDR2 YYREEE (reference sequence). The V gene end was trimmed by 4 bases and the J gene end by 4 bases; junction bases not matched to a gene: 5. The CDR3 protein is CASSEPGQGYEQYF. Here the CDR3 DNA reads TGTGCCAGCAGCGAACCGGGACAGGGGTACGAGCAGTACTTC.

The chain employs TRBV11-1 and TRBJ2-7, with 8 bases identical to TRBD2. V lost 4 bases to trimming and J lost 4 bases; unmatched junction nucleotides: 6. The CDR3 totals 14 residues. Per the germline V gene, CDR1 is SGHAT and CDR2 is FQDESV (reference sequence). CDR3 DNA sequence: TGTGCCAGCAGCTGGGGTAGCGGGGAATACGAGCAGTACTTC. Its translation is CASSWGSGEYEQYF.

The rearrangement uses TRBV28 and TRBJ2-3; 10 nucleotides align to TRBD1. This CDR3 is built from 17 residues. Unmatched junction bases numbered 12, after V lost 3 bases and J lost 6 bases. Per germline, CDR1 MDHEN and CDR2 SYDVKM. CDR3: CASSFTWGTGDGDTQYF. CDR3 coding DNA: TGTGCCAGCAGTTTTACTTGGGGGACAGGGGACGGGGATACGCAGTATTTT.

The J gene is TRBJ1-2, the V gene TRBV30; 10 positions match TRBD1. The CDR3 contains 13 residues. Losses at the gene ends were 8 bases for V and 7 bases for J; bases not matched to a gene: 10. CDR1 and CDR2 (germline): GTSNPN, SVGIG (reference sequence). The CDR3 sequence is CASDSGTGVGYTF. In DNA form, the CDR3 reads TGTGCCAGCGATTCCGGGACAGGGGTTGGCTACACCTTC.

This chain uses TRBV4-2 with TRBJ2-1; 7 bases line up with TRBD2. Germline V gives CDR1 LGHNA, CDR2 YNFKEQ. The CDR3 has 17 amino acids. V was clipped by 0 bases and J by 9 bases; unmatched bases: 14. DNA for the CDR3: TGTGCCAGCAGCCAAGAGGTCTGGGACTACCCTCTCGGTGAGCAGTTCTTC. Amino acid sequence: CASSQEVWDYPLGEQFF.

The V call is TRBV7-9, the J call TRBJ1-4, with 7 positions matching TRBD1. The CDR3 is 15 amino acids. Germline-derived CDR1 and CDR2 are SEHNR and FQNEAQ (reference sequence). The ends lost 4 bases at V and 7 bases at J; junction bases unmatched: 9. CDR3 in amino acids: CASSWTDREGEKLFF. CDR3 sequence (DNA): TGTGCCAGCAGCTGGACAGACAGGGAGGGTGAAAAACTGTTTTTT.

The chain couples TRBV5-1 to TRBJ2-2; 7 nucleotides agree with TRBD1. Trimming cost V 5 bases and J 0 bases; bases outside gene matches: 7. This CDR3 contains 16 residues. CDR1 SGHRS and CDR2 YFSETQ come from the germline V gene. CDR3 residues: CASSRDSASNTGELFF. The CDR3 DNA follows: TGCGCCAGCAGTAGGGACAGCGCGTCGAACACCGGGGAGCTGTTTTTT. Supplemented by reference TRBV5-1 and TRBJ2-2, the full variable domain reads KAGVTQTPRYLIKTRGQQVTLSCSPISGHRSVSWYQQTPGQGLQFLFEYFSETQRNKGNFPGRFSGRQFSNSRSEMNVSTLELGDSALYLCASSRDSASNTGELFFGEGSRLTVL.

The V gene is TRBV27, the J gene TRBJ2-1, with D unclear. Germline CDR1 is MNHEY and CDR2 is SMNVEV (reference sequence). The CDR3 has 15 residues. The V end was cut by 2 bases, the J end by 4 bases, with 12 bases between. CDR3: CASSLSPGTYNEQFF. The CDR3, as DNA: TGTGCCAGCAGTTTAAGTCCCGGCACTTACAATGAGCAGTTCTTC.

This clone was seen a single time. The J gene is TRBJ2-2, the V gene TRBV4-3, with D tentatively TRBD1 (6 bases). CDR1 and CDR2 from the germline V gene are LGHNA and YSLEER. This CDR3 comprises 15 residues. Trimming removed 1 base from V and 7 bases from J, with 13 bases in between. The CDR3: CASSQGRGDGGELFF. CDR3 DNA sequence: TGCGCCAGCAGCCAAGGCAGGGGTGACGGCGGGGAGCTGTTTTTT.

DNA of the CDR3: TGCGCCAGCAGCCAAAAACAGGGGGCGAAGTACGAGCAGTACTTC. This codes for CASSQKQGAKYEQYF. The rearrangement joins TRBV4-1 to TRBJ2-7; TRBD1 matches at 9 bases. The CDR3 contains 15 residues. Germline values: CDR1 MGHRA, CDR2 YSYEKL. Trimming at V came to 2 bases and at J to 4 bases, leaving 6 bases not matched to a gene.

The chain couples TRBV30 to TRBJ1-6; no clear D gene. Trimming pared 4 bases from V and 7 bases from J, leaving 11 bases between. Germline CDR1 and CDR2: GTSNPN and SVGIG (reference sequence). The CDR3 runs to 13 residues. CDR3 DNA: TGTGCCTGGAATTTGGACGGAAATTCACCCCTCCACTTT. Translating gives CAWNLDGNSPLHF.

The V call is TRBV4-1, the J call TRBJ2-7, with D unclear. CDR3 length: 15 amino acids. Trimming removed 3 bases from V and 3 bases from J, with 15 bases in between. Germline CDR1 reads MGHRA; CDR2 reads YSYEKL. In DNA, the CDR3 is TGCGCCAGCAGCCAGACCCCCGTGGAGTTCTACGAGCAGTACTTC. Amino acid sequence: CASSQTPVEFYEQYF.

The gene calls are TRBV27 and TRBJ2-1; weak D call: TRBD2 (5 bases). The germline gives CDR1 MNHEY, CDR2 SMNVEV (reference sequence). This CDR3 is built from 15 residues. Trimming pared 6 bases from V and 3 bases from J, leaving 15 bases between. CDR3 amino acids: CASSPVEAVYNEQFF. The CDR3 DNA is TGTGCCAGCAGCCCCGTGGAGGCCGTCTACAATGAGCAGTTCTTC.

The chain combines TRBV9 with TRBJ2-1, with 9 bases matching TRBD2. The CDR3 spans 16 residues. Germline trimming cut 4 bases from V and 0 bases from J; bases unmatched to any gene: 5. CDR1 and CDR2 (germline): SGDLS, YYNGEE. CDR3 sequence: CASSRLAEDSYNEQFF. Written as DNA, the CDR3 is TGTGCCAGCAGCAGACTAGCGGAAGACTCCTACAATGAGCAGTTCTTC.

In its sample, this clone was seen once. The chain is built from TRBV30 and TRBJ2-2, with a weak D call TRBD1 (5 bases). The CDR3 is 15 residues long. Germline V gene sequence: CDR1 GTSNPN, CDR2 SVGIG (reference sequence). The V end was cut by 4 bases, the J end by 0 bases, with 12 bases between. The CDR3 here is CAWIWGASNTGELFF. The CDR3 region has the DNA TGTGCCTGGATTTGGGGCGCATCGAACACCGGGGAGCTGTTTTTT.

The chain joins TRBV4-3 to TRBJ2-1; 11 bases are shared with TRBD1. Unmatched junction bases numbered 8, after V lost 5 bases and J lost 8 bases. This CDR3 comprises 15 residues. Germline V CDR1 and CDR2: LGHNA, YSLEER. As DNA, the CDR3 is TGCGCCAGCAGCTACTTCCGGGACAGGGGGGATGAGCAGTTCTTC. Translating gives CASSYFRDRGDEQFF.

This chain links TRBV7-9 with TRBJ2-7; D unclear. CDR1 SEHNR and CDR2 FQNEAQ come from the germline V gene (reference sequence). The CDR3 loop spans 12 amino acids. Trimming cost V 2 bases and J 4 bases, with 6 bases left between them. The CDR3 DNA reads TGTGCCAGCAGCTTATCGTGGTACGAGCAGTACTTC. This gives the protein CASSLSWYEQYF.

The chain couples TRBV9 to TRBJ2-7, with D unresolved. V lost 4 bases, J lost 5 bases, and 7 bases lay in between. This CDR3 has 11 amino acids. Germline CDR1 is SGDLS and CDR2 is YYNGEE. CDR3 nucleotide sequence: TGTGCCAGCAGCACAGACGACGAGCAGTACTTC. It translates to CASSTDDEQYF.

DNA of the CDR3: TGCGCCAGCAGCCAAGATATCCCAACTAGGGAGGACACCGGGGAGCTGTTTTTT. Translation: CASSQDIPTREDTGELFF. The genes are TRBV4-3 and TRBJ2-2, with a tentative D call TRBD2 (6 bases). Per the germline V gene, CDR1 is LGHNA and CDR2 is YSLEER. The CDR3 has 18 amino acids. V lost 0 bases to trimming and J lost 3 bases, with 17 bases between them.

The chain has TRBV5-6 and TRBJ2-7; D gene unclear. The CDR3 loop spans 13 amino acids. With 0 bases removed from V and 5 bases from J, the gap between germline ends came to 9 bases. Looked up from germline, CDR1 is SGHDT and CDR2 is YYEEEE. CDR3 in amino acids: CASSLGEENEQYF. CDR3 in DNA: TGTGCCAGCAGCTTGGGTGAGGAAAACGAGCAGTACTTC.

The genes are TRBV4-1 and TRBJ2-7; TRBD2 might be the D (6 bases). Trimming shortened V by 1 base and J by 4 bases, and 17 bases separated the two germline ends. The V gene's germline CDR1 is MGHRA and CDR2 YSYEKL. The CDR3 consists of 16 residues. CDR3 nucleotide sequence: TGCGCCAGCAGCCAAGTGACGGCGGGAAGTACGTACGAGCAGTACTTC. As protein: CASSQVTAGSTYEQYF.

As DNA, the CDR3 is TGTGCCCTTCAGGAACAGGCGAATGAAAAACTGTTTTTT. Encoded protein: CALQEQANEKLFF. The rearrangement uses TRBV6-6 and TRBJ1-4, with a weak D call TRBD1 (5 bases). Deletions cut 11 bases from V and 5 bases from J, with 15 bases between. The CDR3 has 13 amino acids. Germline values: CDR1 MNHNY, CDR2 SVGAGI (reference sequence).

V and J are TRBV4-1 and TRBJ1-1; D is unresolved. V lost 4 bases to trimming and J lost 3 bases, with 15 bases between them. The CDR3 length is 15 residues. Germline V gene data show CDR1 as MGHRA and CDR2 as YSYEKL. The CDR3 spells CASSPREFSDTEAFF. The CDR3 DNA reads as TGCGCCAGCAGCCCCAGAGAGTTTTCGGACACTGAAGCTTTCTTT.

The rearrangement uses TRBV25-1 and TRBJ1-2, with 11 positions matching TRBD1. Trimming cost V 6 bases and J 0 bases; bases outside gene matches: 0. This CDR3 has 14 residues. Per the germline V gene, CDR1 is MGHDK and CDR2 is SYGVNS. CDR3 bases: TGTGCCAGCAGGGGACAGGGGGCTAACTATGGCTACACCTTC. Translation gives CASRGQGANYGYTF.